This TCR beta chain was identified in a study of control samples from healthy donors and cancer patients. Germline V lookup: CDR1 GTSNPN, CDR2 SVGIG (reference sequence). CDR3 length equals 16 residues. With V trimmed by 5 bases and J by 2 bases, 12 bases remained unmatched. Assay used: immunoSEQ multiplex PCR; TCRdb lists only in-frame clones, some missing. Of fewer than 500,000 clones listed, around 90% are singletons. V and J are TRBV30 and TRBJ1-3, with 7 bases fitting TRBD1. Sequencing was carried out using PBMCs. This receptor was identified in a man aged 40-50 years with head and neck cancer. CDR3 sequence reads: CAWDQGGGMTGNTIYF. Written as DNA, the CDR3 is TGTGCCTGGGACCAGGGGGGGGGAATGACTGGAAACACCATATATTTT.